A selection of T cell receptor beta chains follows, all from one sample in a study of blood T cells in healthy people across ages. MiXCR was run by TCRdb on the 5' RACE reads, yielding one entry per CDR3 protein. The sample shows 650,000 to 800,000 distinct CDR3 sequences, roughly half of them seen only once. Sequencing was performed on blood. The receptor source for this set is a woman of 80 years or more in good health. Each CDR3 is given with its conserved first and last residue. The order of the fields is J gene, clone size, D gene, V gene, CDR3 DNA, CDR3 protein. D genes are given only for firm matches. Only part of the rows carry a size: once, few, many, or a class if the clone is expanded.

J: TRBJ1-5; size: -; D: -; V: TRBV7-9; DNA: TGTGCCAGCAGCCCACTGACTGGAAGCAATCAGCCCCAGCATTTT; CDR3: CASSPLTGSNQPQHF
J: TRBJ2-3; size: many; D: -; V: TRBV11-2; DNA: TGTGCCAGCAGTTCAAACACAGATACGCAGTATTTT; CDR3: CASSSNTDTQYF
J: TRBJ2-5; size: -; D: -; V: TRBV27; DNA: TGTGCCAGCAGTTTACCGGGACCCCTTTCCCCCCAGTACTTC; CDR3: CASSLPGPLSPQYF
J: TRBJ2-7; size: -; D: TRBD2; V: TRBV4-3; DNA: TGCGCCAGCAGCCAAGATAGGGAGGGTACCTACGAGCAGTACTTC; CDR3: CASSQDREGTYEQYF
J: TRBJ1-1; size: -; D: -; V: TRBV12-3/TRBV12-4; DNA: TGTGCCAGCAGTTCTGGCAGGGCGGATCCGAACACTGAAGCTTTCTTT; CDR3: CASSSGRADPNTEAFF
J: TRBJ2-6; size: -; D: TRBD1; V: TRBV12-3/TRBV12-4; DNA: TGTGCCAGCAGCATTGATGGGACAGGGACAGGGGCCAACGTCCTGACTTTC; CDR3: CASSIDGTGTGANVLTF
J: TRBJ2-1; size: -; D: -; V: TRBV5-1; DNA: TGCGCCAGCAGCCCCTCTTATTCCGGCGGACGATATGCACCCAACCGCTACAATGAGCAGTTCTTC; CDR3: CASSPSYSGGRYAPNRYNEQFF
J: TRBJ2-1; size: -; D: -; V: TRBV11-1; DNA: TGTGCCAGCAGCTTAGTGAGGATAGCGACATACAATGAGCAGTTCTTC; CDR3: CASSLVRIATYNEQFF
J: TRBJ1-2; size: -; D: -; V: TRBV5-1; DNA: TGCGCCAGCAGCCCCTCTGGATCAGGGGTCTATGGCTACACCTTC; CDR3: CASSPSGSGVYGYTF
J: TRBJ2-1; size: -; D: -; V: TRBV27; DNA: TGTGCCAGCAGTTTAGGTATCCCACAGTCCTACAATGAGCAGTTCTTC; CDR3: CASSLGIPQSYNEQFF
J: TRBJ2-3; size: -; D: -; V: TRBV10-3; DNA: TGTGCCATCGCGGCCAGGACAACAGATACGCAGTATTTT; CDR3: CAIAARTTDTQYF
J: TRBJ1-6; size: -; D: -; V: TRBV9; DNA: TGTGCCAGCAGCGTTACCCAAATCCCCGGCAGTTCACCCCTCCACTTT; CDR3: CASSVTQIPGSSPLHF
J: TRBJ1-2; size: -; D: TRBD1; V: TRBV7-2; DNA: TGTGCCAGCAGCCGCGGGGGGACAGATGATGGAGGCTACACCTTC; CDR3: CASSRGGTDDGGYTF
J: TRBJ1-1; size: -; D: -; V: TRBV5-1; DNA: TGCGCCAGCAGCTCATCCTGGGAGGTCACTGAAGCTTTCTTT; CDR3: CASSSSWEVTEAFF
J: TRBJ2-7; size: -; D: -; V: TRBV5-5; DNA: TGTGCCAGCACCGGGACACAGTCCTACGAGCAGTACTTC; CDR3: CASTGTQSYEQYF
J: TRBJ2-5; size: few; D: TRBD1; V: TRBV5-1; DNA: TGCGCCAGCAGCACACTTTTCCGACAGGGGCAAGAGACCCAGTACTTC; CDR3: CASSTLFRQGQETQYF
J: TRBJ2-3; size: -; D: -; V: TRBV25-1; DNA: TGTGCCAGCAGTGAAGAGGGCTACTCCACAGATACGCAGTATTTT; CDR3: CASSEEGYSTDTQYF
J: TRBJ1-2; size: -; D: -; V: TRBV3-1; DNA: TGTGCCAGCACTGGGAATTATGGCTACACCTTC; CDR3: CASTGNYGYTF
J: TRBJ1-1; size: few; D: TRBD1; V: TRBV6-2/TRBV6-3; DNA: TGTGCCAGCTCTACGGCGGGACAGGGGGCCACTGAAGCTTTCTTT; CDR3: CASSTAGQGATEAFF
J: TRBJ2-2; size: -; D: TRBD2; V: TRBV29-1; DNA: TGCAGCGCTGGGGGGGACACCGGGGAGCTGTTTTTT; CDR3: CSAGGDTGELFF
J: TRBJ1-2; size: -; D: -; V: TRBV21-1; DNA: TGTGCCAGCAGACCGTGGGACATGAACTATGGCTACACCTTC; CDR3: CASRPWDMNYGYTF
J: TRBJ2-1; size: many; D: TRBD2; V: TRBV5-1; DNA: TGCGCCAGCAGAGAAGCGGGAGCGGGCCATGAGCAGTTCTTC; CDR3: CASREAGAGHEQFF
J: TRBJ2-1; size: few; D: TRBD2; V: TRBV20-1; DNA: TGCAGTGCTACCAGCCCAATAGCGGGATGGGTCAATGAGCAGTTCTTC; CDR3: CSATSPIAGWVNEQFF
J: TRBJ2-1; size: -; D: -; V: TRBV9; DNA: TGTGCCAGCAGCGTAGGGCTAAAAGAGACCCAGTACAATGAGCAGTTCTTC; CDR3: CASSVGLKETQYNEQFF
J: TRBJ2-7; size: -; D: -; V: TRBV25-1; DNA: TGTGCCAGCAGTGACCATACCTACGAGCAGTACTTC; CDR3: CASSDHTYEQYF